This TCR beta chain came from a study of blood T cell repertoires in COVID-19. As for the study in general: T cells, B-cell-depleted T cells, or PBMCs provided the cDNA or gDNA that served as material.

Here immunoSEQ multiplex PCR was the method, and the copy in TCRdb shows in-frame clones only, minus some. The sample records 75,000 to 90,000 clones, 91% being singletons. With 1 base removed from V and 9 bases from J, the gap between germline ends came to 12 bases. Germline CDR1 is LGHDT and CDR2 is YNNKEL (reference sequence). The CDR3 length is 14 residues. The specimen sequenced was peripheral blood. The chain employs TRBV3-1 (or the pseudogene TRBV3-2) and TRBJ2-2; tentatively, D is TRBD1 (5 bases). This receptor was obtained from a woman aged 45-65 years in a cohort sampled during active COVID-19. For the CDR3, the DNA is TGTGCCAGCAGCCAAGGTCAGGGCCCCCGGGAGCTGTTTTTT. Its translation is CASSQGQGPRELFF.